The 24 T cell receptor beta chains presented below share a single source sample, sequenced in a study of blood T cell repertoires in COVID-19. The data were produced by immunoSEQ multiplex PCR, yet TCRdb's version contains in-frame clones alone and is incomplete. The repertoire consists of about 220,000 clones, with around four fifths occurring once and the leading ten covering 20%. Sequenced: peripheral blood. These TCRs come from a man in his thirties or forties with active or convalescent COVID-19.

The rearrangement uses TRBV5-6 and TRBJ2-5; a weak D match, TRBD2 (6 bases). The V end lost 4 bases, the J end lost 5 bases, and 15 bases lay between the germline ends. CDR3 length equals 14 residues. CDR1 is SGHDT, CDR2 YYEEEE, per germline. CDR3 protein: CASSRTEGYETQYF. CDR3 coding DNA: TGTGCCAGCAGCCGGACGGAGGGATATGAGACCCAGTACTTC.

V usage is TRBV5-6 and J usage is TRBJ2-5, with D possibly TRBD2 on 5 matching bases. Germline CDR1 reads SGHDT; CDR2 reads YYEEEE. V was shortened by 0 bases and J by 7 bases, with 22 bases between the two germline ends. The CDR3 loop spans 17 amino acids. The CDR3 nucleotides are TGTGCCAGCAGCTTGGCCGTTCTGGCAGGCGGAGGTGGGACCCAGTACTTC. Its protein is CASSLAVLAGGGGTQYF. The full variable domain, its missing parts supplied by reference TRBV5-6 and TRBJ2-5, is DAGVTQSPTHLIKTRGQQVTLRCSPKSGHDTVSWYQQALGQGPQFIFQYYEEEERQRGNFPDRFSGHQFPNYSSELNVNALLLGDSALYLCASSLAVLAGGGGTQYFGPGTRLLVL.

The gene calls are TRBV6-4 and TRBJ2-1; 8 bases are a match to TRBD1. The CDR3 totals 14 residues. Per the germline V gene, CDR1 is MRHNA and CDR2 is SNTAGT. V trimming: 4 bases; J trimming: 15 bases; junction bases outside the gene matches: 14. DNA of the CDR3: TGTGCCAGCAGTGGGGGACAGGCCCCTGAATTTCTGTTCTTC. Its translation: CASSGGQAPEFLFF.

This clone occurred once. The rearrangement links TRBV18 to TRBJ2-7; D might be TRBD2 (5 bases). Germline lookup yields CDR1 KGHSH and CDR2 LQKENI. The CDR3 is made up of 14 amino acids. Trimming pared 3 bases from V and 6 bases from J, leaving 15 bases between. The CDR3 nucleotides read TGTGCCAGCTCACCCCTCGGGCTAGCAGGCGAGCAGTACTTC. It codes for CASSPLGLAGEQYF.

This clone was observed a handful of times. This sample includes further DNA sequences coding for the same CDR3. J is TRBJ2-1 and V is TRBV2; D possibly corresponds to TRBD1 (5 bases). This CDR3 contains 12 residues. CDR1 and CDR2 (germline): SNHLY, FYNNEI. The V and J ends lost 1 base and 9 bases respectively, with 7 bases between them. CDR3 amino acids: CASSEGRGEQFF. DNA for the CDR3: TGTGCCAGCAGTGAAGGTAGGGGTGAGCAGTTCTTC.

As to this clone: The same CDR3 can be traced to other DNA sequences in this sample. The chain joins TRBV6-5 to TRBJ1-2, with 9 bases identical to TRBD1. The V gene end was trimmed by 8 bases and the J gene end by 4 bases; junction bases not matched to a gene: 2. This CDR3 has 12 residues. Germline CDR1 and CDR2: MNHEY and SVGAGI. CDR3 nucleotides: TGTGCCAGCCGGGACAGGGTCTATGGCTACACCTTC. Encoded protein: CASRDRVYGYTF.

V gene TRBV5-1 combines with J gene TRBJ2-5; 10 bases map to TRBD1. Trimming removed 0 bases from V and 5 bases from J; junction bases left unmatched: 10. CDR1 is SGHRS and CDR2 is YFSETQ in the germline V gene. The CDR3 covers 17 residues. Here the CDR3 reads CASSLGLIPGQGETQYF. CDR3 in DNA: TGCGCCAGCAGCTTGGGGCTTATACCGGGACAGGGGGAGACCCAGTACTTC.

The chain links TRBV20-1 to TRBJ2-1; D call uncertain. The CDR3 is 14 residues long. V was trimmed by 3 bases and J by 7 bases, leaving 16 bases between them. Germline V gene sequence: CDR1 DFQATT, CDR2 SNEGSKA (reference sequence). CDR3 nucleotide sequence: TGCAGTGCTAGTCTCGAGGCGTTTAGTAATGAGCAGTTCTTC. This translates into CSASLEAFSNEQFF.

The genes are TRBV5-1 and TRBJ2-3; D not certain. The CDR3 is made up of 13 amino acids. The germline V gene has CDR1 SGHRS and CDR2 YFSETQ. V dropped 4 bases and J dropped 0 bases, with 6 bases sitting between them. CDR3 coding DNA: TGCGCCAGCAGCCCCACTAGCACAGATACGCAGTATTTT. This encodes CASSPTSTDTQYF.

This clone has just a few counts. The chain recombines TRBV2 with TRBJ1-2, with 9 bases fitting TRBD1. Germline values: CDR1 SNHLY, CDR2 FYNNEI. The V gene end was trimmed by 5 bases and the J gene end by 8 bases; junction bases not matched to a gene: 12. The CDR3 has 15 amino acids. The CDR3 DNA follows: TGTGCCAGCAGTTCTTCCTTACAGGGGGCAGCCGGCTACACCTTC. Translation gives CASSSSLQGAAGYTF.

This chain links TRBV11-3 with TRBJ2-5; possible D gene TRBD2, 6 bases. The CDR3 totals 19 residues. Trimming took 2 bases from V and 0 from J, leaving 22 bases between them. Germline-derived CDR1 and CDR2 are SGHNT and YENEEA. The CDR3 loop reads CASSLCGTPCTWYQETQYF. The DNA for the CDR3 is TGTGCCAGCAGCTTATGCGGGACCCCGTGCACTTGGTACCAAGAGACCCAGTACTTC.

The J gene is TRBJ2-1, the V gene TRBV6-2 or TRBV6-3; 16 bases are shared with TRBD2. V was clipped by 3 bases and J by 9 bases; unmatched bases: 14. The germline V gene encodes CDR1 MNHEY and CDR2 SVGEGT. CDR3 length: 19 residues. The CDR3 DNA sequence: TGTGCCAGCAGTTATAAACCTTGGGGACTAGCGGGAGGGCCGGGTGAGCAGTTCTTC. It specifies CASSYKPWGLAGGPGEQFF.

This clone has more than one count but fewer than ten. The J gene is TRBJ2-2, the V gene TRBV6-2 or TRBV6-3; TRBD2 is a possible D gene (5 bases). The length of the CDR3 is 15 residues. Per germline, CDR1 MNHEY and CDR2 SVGEGT. The V end lost 4 bases, the J end lost 6 bases, and 15 bases lay between the germline ends. For the CDR3, the DNA is TGTGCCAGCAGTTCCCTATGGGAGTCACCCGGGGAGCTGTTTTTT. Its protein product is CASSSLWESPGELFF.

The V call is TRBV28, the J call TRBJ1-5; a weak D match, TRBD1 (6 bases). Per the germline V gene, CDR1 is MDHEN and CDR2 is SYDVKM. There are 16 residues in the CDR3. The ends were cut back, 6 bases at V and 3 bases at J, with 18 bases in the middle. CDR3 in DNA: TGTGCCAGCAGGTCACTTGACAGGCGTAACAATCAGCCCCAGCATTTT. Residues: CASRSLDRRNNQPQHF. The entire variable domain, with the rest obtained from reference TRBV28 and TRBJ1-5, is as follows: DVKVTQSSRYLVKRTGEKVFLECVQDMDHENMFWYRQDPGLGLRLIYFSYDVKMKEKGDIPEGYSVSREKKERFSLILESASTNQTSMYLCASRSLDRRNNQPQHFGDGTRLSIL.

The chain employs TRBV11-2 and TRBJ2-1; D is perhaps TRBD2 (6 bases). This CDR3 contains 16 residues. Per the germline V gene, CDR1 is SGHAT and CDR2 is FQNNGV. V lost 2 bases and J lost 9, with 20 bases in between. Here the CDR3 DNA reads TGTGCCAGCAGCTTATTACCAGCGGGCATAAACTTTGAGCAGTTCTTC. Encoded protein: CASSLLPAGINFEQFF. Full variable domain (rest looked up from reference TRBV11-2 and TRBJ2-1): EAGVAQSPRYKIIEKRQSVAFWCNPISGHATLYWYQQILGQGPKLLIQFQNNGVVDDSQLPKDRFSAERLKGVDSTLKIQPAKLEDSAVYLCASSLLPAGINFEQFFGPGTRLTVL.

This clone was counted only a few times. The chain joins TRBV7-2 to TRBJ1-3; weak D call: TRBD1 (5 bases). V lost 7 bases and J lost 3, with 16 bases in between. Germline V gene sequence: CDR1 SGHTA, CDR2 FQGNSA. The CDR3 length is 15 residues. The CDR3 region is CASKDGAIVGNTIYF. The DNA for the CDR3 is TGTGCCAGCAAGGATGGGGCGATAGTTGGAAACACCATATATTTT. The full variable domain, completed using reference TRBV7-2 and TRBJ1-3, is GAGVSQSPSNKVTEKGKDVELRCDPISGHTALYWYRQSLGQGLEFLIYFQGNSAPDKSGLPSDRFSAERTGGSVSTLTIQRTQQEDSAVYLCASKDGAIVGNTIYFGEGSWLTVV.

The chain joins TRBV3-1 (or the pseudogene TRBV3-2) to TRBJ1-2; unclear D gene. The CDR3 spans 12 residues. From germline, CDR1 is LGHDT and CDR2 YNNKEL (reference sequence). Trimming removed 1 base from V and 8 bases from J, with 8 bases in between. The CDR3 nucleotides read TGTGCCAGCAGCCAAGTTTCATCCGGCTACACCTTC. As protein: CASSQVSSGYTF.

This clone was found a few times. The chain has TRBV28 and TRBJ1-2; no firm D call. Per the germline V gene, CDR1 is MDHEN and CDR2 is SYDVKM. The CDR3 has 13 amino acids. Trimming removed 5 bases from V and 2 bases from J, with 9 bases in between. Here the CDR3 DNA reads TGTGCCAGCAGTCGCACAGAGAACTATGGCTACACCTTC. It yields the protein CASSRTENYGYTF.

In DNA, the CDR3 is TGTGCCAGCAGTACAACGGGACAGAGATACGAGCAGTACTTC. Its protein product is CASSTTGQRYEQYF. The chain has TRBV28 and TRBJ2-7; TRBD1 matches at 7 bases. The J segment lost 4 bases and the V segment lost 5 bases, leaving 8 bases of the junction unmatched. This CDR3 is built from 14 residues. CDR1 is MDHEN, CDR2 SYDVKM, per germline.

CDR3 protein: CATRSGGRLSYNEQFF. In DNA, the CDR3 is TGTGCCACCAGGAGTGGAGGGCGACTCTCCTACAATGAGCAGTTCTTC. The chain recombines TRBV15 with TRBJ2-1; a weak D match, TRBD2 (6 bases). Germline assignment: CDR1 LNHNV and CDR2 YYDKDF (reference sequence). This CDR3 is built from 16 residues. The V and J ends lost 6 bases and 0 bases respectively, with 15 bases between them.

The chain links TRBV3-1 (or the pseudogene TRBV3-2) to TRBJ1-1; D uncertain. CDR3 length: 17 amino acids. Germline loops: CDR1 LGHDT, CDR2 YNNKEL (reference sequence). The ends were cut back, 0 bases at V and 1 base at J, with 15 bases in the middle. The CDR3 spells CASSQDFRLGPNTEAFF. The DNA for the CDR3 is TGTGCCAGCAGCCAAGATTTTAGGTTGGGCCCGAACACTGAAGCTTTCTTT.

V is TRBV2 and J is TRBJ1-1; possible D gene TRBD1, 6 bases. The CDR3 length is 14 residues. Deletions cut 2 bases from V and 6 bases from J, with 13 bases between. The germline gives CDR1 SNHLY, CDR2 FYNNEI. CDR3 loop: CASSESGARAEAFF. CDR3 bases: TGTGCCAGCAGTGAATCAGGGGCGCGGGCTGAAGCTTTCTTT.

In its sample, this clone was seen a few times. The rearrangement uses TRBV4-2 and TRBJ2-3, with a weak D call TRBD2 (5 bases). V lost 3 bases and J lost 5, with 12 bases in between. From germline, CDR1 is LGHNA and CDR2 YNFKEQ. The CDR3 runs 14 residues. CDR3 in DNA: TGTGCCAGCAGCCAGACGGGAAAAGGAGATACGCAGTATTTT. Translation gives CASSQTGKGDTQYF.

The chain joins TRBV4-1 to TRBJ1-1; a possible D gene is TRBD1 (5 bases). The CDR3 covers 15 residues. V was cut by 4 bases and J by 1 base, with 13 bases left in between. Germline V gene sequence: CDR1 MGHRA, CDR2 YSYEKL. CDR3 in amino acids: CASSPPDTGNTEAFF. DNA of the CDR3: TGCGCCAGCAGCCCACCGGACACCGGGAACACTGAAGCTTTCTTT.